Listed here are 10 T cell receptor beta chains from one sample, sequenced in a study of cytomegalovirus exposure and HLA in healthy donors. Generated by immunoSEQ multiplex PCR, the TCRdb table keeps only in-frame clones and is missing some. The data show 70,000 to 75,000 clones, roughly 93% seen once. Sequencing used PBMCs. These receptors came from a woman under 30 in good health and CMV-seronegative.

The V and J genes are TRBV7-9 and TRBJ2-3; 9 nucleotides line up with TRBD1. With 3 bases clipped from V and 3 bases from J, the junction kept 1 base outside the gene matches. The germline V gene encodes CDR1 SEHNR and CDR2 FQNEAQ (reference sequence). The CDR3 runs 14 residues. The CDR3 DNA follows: TGTGCCAGCAGCTTCGGACAGGGGACAGATACGCAGTATTTT. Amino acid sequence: CASSFGQGTDTQYF.

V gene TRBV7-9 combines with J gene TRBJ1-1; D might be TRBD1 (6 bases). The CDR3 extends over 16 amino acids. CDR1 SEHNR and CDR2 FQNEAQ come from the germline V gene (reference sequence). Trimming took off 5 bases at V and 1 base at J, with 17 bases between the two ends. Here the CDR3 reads CASSPRGSNGNTEAFF. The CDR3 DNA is TGTGCCAGCAGCCCCAGGGGATCGAATGGGAACACTGAAGCTTTCTTT.

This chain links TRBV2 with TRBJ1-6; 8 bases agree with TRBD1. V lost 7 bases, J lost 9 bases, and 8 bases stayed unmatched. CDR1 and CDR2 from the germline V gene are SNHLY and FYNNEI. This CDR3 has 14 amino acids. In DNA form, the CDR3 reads TGTGCCAGCACCCCGGGACAGGTGGTTTCACCCCTCCACTTT. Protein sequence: CASTPGQVVSPLHF.

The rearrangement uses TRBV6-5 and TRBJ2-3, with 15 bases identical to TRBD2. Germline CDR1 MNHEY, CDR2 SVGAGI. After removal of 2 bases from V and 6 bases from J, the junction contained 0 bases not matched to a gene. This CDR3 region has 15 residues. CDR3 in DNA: TGTGCCAGCAGTTACGGACTAGCGGGGGGGGATACGCAGTATTTT. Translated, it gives CASSYGLAGGDTQYF.

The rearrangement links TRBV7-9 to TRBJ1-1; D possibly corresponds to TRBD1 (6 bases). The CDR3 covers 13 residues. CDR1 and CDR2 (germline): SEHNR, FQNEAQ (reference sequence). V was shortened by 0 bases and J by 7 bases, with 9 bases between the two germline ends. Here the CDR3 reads CASSLAGDNEAFF. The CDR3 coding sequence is TGTGCCAGCAGCTTAGCGGGGGACAATGAAGCTTTCTTT.

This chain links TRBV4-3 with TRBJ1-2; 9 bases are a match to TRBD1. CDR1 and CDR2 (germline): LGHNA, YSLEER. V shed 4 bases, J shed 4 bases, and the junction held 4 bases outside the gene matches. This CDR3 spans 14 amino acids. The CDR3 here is CASSPGQGPYGYTF. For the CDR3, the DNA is TGCGCCAGCAGCCCGGGACAGGGCCCCTATGGCTACACCTTC.

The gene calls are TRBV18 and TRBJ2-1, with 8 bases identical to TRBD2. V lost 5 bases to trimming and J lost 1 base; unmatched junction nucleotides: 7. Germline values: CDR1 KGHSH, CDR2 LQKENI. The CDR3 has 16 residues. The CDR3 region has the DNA TGTGCCAGCTCAGAGGCGGGGGGCGTTTCCTACAATGAGCAGTTCTTC. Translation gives CASSEAGGVSYNEQFF.

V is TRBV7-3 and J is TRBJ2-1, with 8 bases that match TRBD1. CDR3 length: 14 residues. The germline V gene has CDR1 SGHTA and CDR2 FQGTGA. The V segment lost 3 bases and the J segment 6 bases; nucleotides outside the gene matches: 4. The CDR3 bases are TGTGCCAGCAGCTTTTCAGACAGGGGCAATGAGCAGTTCTTC. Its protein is CASSFSDRGNEQFF.

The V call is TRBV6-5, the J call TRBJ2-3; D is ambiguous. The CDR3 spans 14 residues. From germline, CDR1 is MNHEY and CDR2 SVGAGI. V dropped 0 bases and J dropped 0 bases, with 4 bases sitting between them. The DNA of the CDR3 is TGTGCCAGCAGTTACTCCGGGAGCACAGATACGCAGTATTTT. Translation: CASSYSGSTDTQYF.

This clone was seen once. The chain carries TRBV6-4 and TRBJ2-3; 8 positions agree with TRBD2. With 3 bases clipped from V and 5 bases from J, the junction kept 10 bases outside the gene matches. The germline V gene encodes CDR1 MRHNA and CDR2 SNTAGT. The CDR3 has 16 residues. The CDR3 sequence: CASSEISGRAVDTQYF. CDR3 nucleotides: TGTGCCAGCAGTGAAATAAGCGGGAGAGCGGTAGATACGCAGTATTTT.